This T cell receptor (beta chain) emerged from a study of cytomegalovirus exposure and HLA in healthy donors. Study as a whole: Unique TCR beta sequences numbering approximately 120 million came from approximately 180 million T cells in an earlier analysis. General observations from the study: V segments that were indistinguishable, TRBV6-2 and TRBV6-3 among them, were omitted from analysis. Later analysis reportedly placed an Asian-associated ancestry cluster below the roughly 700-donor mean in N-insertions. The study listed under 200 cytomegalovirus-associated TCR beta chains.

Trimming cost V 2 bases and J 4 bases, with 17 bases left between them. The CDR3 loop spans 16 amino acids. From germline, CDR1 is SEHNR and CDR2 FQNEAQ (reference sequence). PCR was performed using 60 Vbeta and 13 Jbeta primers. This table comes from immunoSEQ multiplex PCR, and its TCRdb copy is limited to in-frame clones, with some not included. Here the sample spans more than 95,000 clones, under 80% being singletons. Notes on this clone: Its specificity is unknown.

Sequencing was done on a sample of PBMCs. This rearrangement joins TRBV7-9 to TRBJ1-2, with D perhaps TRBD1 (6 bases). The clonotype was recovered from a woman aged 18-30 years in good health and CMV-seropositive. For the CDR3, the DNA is TGTGCCAGCAGCTTAACGACAGGCCCTCCCAGCTATGGCTACACCTTC. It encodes CASSLTTGPPSYGYTF.